Sequencing of this T cell receptor (beta chain) was carried out in a study of cytomegalovirus exposure and HLA in healthy donors. For the study at large: Early release data held around 82 million unique TCRs from HLA-typed donors.

The ends were cut back, 1 base at V and 6 bases at J, with 15 bases in the middle. Germline V gives CDR1 SGHAT, CDR2 FQNNGV. CDR3 length equals 15 residues. Study outcomes and limitations: Within an earlier analysis, most TCR beta V segments proved productive either about 87% or about 30% of the time. The study had only CMV serostatus as immune exposure information. The authors listed roughly 150 TCR beta chains as cytomegalovirus-associated.

The primer mix had 60 Vbeta and 13 Jbeta primers. Clones were read by immunoSEQ multiplex PCR, and TCRdb kept only the in-frame ones, dropping some. The table lists about 150,000 clones, 84% of them singletons, with about 4.9% in the top ten. This clone was detected a few times. The target antigen is unknown. Material for sequencing was PBMCs. The chain joins TRBV11-2 to TRBJ1-2; no clear D. This receptor was obtained from a girl aged 5-17 years in good health and CMV-seropositive. CDR3 in amino acids: CASSLAGNGKDGYTF. CDR3 DNA: TGTGCCAGCAGCTTAGCGGGGAATGGGAAGGATGGCTACACCTTC.